This T cell receptor (beta chain) was identified in a study of shared clonotypes between healthy human individuals. Donors were healthy HIV-negative adults without recent acute infections or vaccinations. Investigators spread the genomic DNA of each subset evenly over several immunoSEQ plates. Authors' data handling: Because ImmunoSEQ provided only junction sequences with no quality scores, the filtering differed. This table comes from immunoSEQ multiplex PCR, and its TCRdb copy is limited to in-frame clones, with some not included. For V, J and clone size, that table is used; D and trimming come from the DNA. The sample has about 470,000 clones, around 79% seen once; the top ten hold over 10%. CDR1 MGHRA and CDR2 YSYEKL come from the germline V gene. This CDR3 comprises 13 residues. V was pared by 0 bases and J by 8 bases, with 11 bases between.

This chain joins TRBV4-1 and TRBJ2-7; D not certain. Sequences were obtained from PBMCs. This clonotype was sampled from a woman aged 40-49 years in good health. Some clones in this sample may be carry-over from other donors' samples. CDR3 sequence reads: CASSQEVLVKQYF. CDR3 coding DNA: TGCGCCAGCAGCCAAGAAGTCCTCGTAAAGCAGTACTTC.